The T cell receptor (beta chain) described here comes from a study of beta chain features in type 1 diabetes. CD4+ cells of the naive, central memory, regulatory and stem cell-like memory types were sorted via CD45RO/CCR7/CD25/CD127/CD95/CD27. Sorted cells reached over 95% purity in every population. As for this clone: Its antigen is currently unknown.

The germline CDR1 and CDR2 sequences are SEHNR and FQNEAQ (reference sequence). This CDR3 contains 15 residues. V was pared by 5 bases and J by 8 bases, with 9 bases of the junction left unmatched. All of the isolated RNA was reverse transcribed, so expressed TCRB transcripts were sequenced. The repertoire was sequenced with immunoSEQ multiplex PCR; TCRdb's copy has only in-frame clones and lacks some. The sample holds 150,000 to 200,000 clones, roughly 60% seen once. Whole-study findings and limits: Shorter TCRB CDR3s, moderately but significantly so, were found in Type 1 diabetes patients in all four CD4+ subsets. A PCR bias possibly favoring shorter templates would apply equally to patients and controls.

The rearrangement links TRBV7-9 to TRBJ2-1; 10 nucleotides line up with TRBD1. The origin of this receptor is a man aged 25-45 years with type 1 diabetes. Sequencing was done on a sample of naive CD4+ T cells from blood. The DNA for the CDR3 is TGTGCCAGCAGCGATACCGGGACAGGGGAACATGAGCAGTTCTTC. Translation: CASSDTGTGEHEQFF.